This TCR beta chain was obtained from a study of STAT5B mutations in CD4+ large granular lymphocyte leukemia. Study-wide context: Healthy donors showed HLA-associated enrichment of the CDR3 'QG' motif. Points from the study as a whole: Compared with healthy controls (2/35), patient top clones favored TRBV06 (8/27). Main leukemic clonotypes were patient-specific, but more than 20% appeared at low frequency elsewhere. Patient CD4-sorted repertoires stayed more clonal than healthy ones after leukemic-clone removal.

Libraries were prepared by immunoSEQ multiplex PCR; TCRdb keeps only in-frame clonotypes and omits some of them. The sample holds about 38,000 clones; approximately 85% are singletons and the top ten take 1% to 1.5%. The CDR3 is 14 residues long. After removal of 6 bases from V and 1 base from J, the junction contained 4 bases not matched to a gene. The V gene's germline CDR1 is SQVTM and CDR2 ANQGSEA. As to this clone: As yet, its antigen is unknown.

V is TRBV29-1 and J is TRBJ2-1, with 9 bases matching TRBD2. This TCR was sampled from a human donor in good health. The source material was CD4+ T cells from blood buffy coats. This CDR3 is CSVRLAGSYNEQFF. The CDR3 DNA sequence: TGCAGCGTCCGGCTAGCGGGGTCCTACAATGAGCAGTTCTTC.